These T cell receptor beta chains were read from a single sample in a study of shared clonotypes between healthy human individuals. Method: immunoSEQ multiplex PCR; TCRdb's copy keeps in-frame clones and lacks some. This table has around 1.5 million clones, roughly 98% appearing once. The sequenced sample was naive CD4+ T cells sorted from blood. Source of these receptors: a man aged 30 to 39 in good health. Both conserved end residues are part of each CDR3. A D gene is named only where the DNA matches it firmly. Rows may omit the clone size; those that give it use once, few, many or a size class.

J	D	size	V	DNA	CDR3
TRBJ1-3	.	.	TRBV9	TGTGCCAGCAGCGTAGAGTTGGGGGGAAACACCATATATTTT	CASSVELGGNTIYF
TRBJ2-7	.	.	TRBV30	TGTGCCTGGAGCGCCCCGGCAGCTTACTCCTACGAGCAGTACTTC	CAWSAPAAYSYEQYF
TRBJ1-5	.	.	TRBV19	TGTGCCAGTAGTAGGGACGGTACCCACAATCAGCCCCAGCATTTT	CASSRDGTHNQPQHF
TRBJ2-7	TRBD1	.	TRBV19	TGTGCCAGTAGTATAGGGGACAGAAAAGGCTACGAGCAGTACTTC	CASSIGDRKGYEQYF
TRBJ2-7	TRBD2	.	TRBV30	TGTGCCTGGAGTGTACTTCCGCAGAGCGGGAGTGTTTGGACCTACGAGCAGTACTTC	CAWSVLPQSGSVWTYEQYF
TRBJ1-5	.	once	TRBV28	TGTGCCAGCAGTTCAAACACCTTCGGGACACCTCAGCCCCAGCATTTT	CASSSNTFGTPQPQHF
TRBJ1-1	.	.	TRBV5-1	TGCGCCAGCAGCTTGGTTGGGGCGCGGGGCACTGAAGCTTTCTTT	CASSLVGARGTEAFF
TRBJ2-5	.	.	TRBV7-8	TGTGCCAGCAGCCCAGGACTGTTTGAGACCCAGTACTTC	CASSPGLFETQYF
TRBJ2-7	.	.	TRBV29-1	TGCAGCGTTGCCCACAGGGTGGGGGCCTACGAGCAGTACTTC	CSVAHRVGAYEQYF
TRBJ2-2	.	.	TRBV5-1	TGCGCCAGCAGCTTGGAAAGAGGGAGCTGGTTCACCGGGGAGCTGTTTTTT	CASSLERGSWFTGELFF
TRBJ2-3	TRBD1	.	TRBV7-9	TGTGCCAGCTCGACAGGGCTCCACACAGATACGCAGTATTTT	CASSTGLHTDTQYF
TRBJ2-7	.	.	TRBV9	TGTGCCAGCAGCGTAGAGGGTAGCGTCTACGAGCAGTACTTC	CASSVEGSVYEQYF
TRBJ2-7	TRBD2	once	TRBV28	TGTGCCAGCACCCCAAGCGGGCCGGGAGGCTCCTACGAGCAGTACTTC	CASTPSGPGGSYEQYF
TRBJ2-1	.	.	TRBV28	TGTGCCACCCTCGACGGGCTCTCCTACAATGAGCAGTTCTTC	CATLDGLSYNEQFF
TRBJ2-3	.	.	TRBV7-9	TGTGCCAGCAGCCCTTGGGGAGACGTGGGCACAGATACGCAGTATTTT	CASSPWGDVGTDTQYF
TRBJ2-6	TRBD1	.	TRBV19	TGTGCCAGTAGTCGGTCCCGGGACAGGGGGCCCGGGGCCAACGTCCTGACTTTC	CASSRSRDRGPGANVLTF
TRBJ1-2	.	.	TRBV28	TGTGCCAGCACCCAGCCAGGCGGAGTCTATGGCTACACCTTC	CASTQPGGVYGYTF
TRBJ2-1	TRBD2	.	TRBV7-2	TGTGCCAGCAGCCCCATAGCGGGGCTGTCCTACAATGAGCAGTTCTTC	CASSPIAGLSYNEQFF
TRBJ2-2	TRBD2	.	TRBV28	TGTGCCAGCAGCCCGGGAGGGCCGGAATCTGGGGAGCTGTTTTTT	CASSPGGPESGELFF
TRBJ2-7	TRBD2	.	TRBV28	TGTGCCAGCCGTCCTAGAAAGAGAACTAGCGCCACCTACGAGCAGTACTTC	CASRPRKRTSATYEQYF
TRBJ1-4	.	.	TRBV6-5	TGTGCCAGCAGTTATCGCTGGCAGGGCGGTGAAAAACTGTTTTTT	CASSYRWQGGEKLFF
TRBJ1-5	.	.	TRBV11-2	TGTGCCAGCAGCTTTAGTAGGGTTGAGCCCCAGCATTTT	CASSFSRVEPQHF
TRBJ2-3	.	.	TRBV28	TGTGCCTACGCAGGGGAGGGCACAGATACGCAGTATTTT	CAYAGEGTDTQYF
TRBJ2-7	TRBD1	.	TRBV6-1	TGTGCCAGCAGTGAAGCGTGGGGAGGGACAGGGAGCCACGAGCAGTACTTC	CASSEAWGGTGSHEQYF